This T cell receptor (beta chain) was sequenced during a study of T cells in Graves' hyperthyroidism and ophthalmopathy. General study results and limits: A model of 13 V-J pairs discriminated ophthalmopathy from stable hyperthyroidism. Blood also carried most thyroid clonotypes expanded above 0.001.

Regions amplified from RNA transcripts were the TCR beta CDR3 regions. RT-PCR in the first round (using the HTBI primer set) targeted the TCR CDR3. TCRdb re-called the multiplex PCR reads with MiXCR, one entry per CDR3 protein. The table shows 550,000 to 700,000 distinct CDR3 sequences, with 14% to 15% occurring only once. This clonotype was detected many times. What it binds is not known. This clonotype was sampled from a woman between 35 and 50 years old with Graves' ophthalmopathy. Sequenced: blood.

The CDR3, as DNA: TGTGCCAGCAGCACGACACCTTTGGGCTCCTACGAGCAGTACTTC. Protein product: CASSTTPLGSYEQYF. The chain joins TRBV28 to TRBJ2-7, with unresolved D. The germline gives CDR1 MDHEN, CDR2 SYDVKM. V gave up 6 bases and J gave up 0 bases, with 15 bases separating them. The length of the CDR3 is 15 residues.